The TCR beta chain described here comes from a study of blood T cell repertoires in COVID-19 (TCRdb year 2020). Describing the broader study: The collaborator samples originated in the United States, Italy and Spain and spanned the acute and convalescent phases of COVID-19. Where HLA class I and class II types were available, the types were taken from metadata supplied by the sample provider, not from assay-based typing. The prospective study material was composed of cDNA or gDNA derived from T cells, B-cell-depleted T cells, or PBMCs. Samples came from the ongoing ImmuneRACE study (first 160 participants) plus 1,254 subjects from 6 global collaborators. Sample metadata almost always included a de-identified subject ID, COVID-19 status, age in years and sex. A freely available public database, intended as a resource for researchers studying the immune response to SARS-CoV-2, is where the repertoires were released. The dataset comprised deeply sampled blood TCRbeta repertoires from subjects exposed to, actively infected with, or recovered from COVID-19.

The full study reports these points: How much clinical and demographic metadata was included differed by source and by participant, and the metadata was provided uncurated.

Counted from cysteine to phenylalanine, this CDR3 has 14 amino acids. Just the 42-base CDR3 DNA is kept, in frame starting at base 1. From a lookup of the germline V gene (reference sequence), CDR1 and CDR2 are SGHNT and YYREEE. V loses 4 bases of germline sequence and J loses 1 base, and the interval between the two ends is 9 bases. The immunoSEQ Assay, a bias-controlled multiplex PCR, was used to amplify TCRbeta CDR3 regions from genomic DNA. Turning to the authors' computational methods: The number of nucleated cells in each sample was estimated by amplification of reference gene primers within the assay. To quantify the absolute abundance of each unique TCRbeta CDR3 rearrangement, sequence reads were collapsed and filtered. For each sample, productive Simpson clonality was calculated as the square root of Simpson's diversity index across productive rearrangements. TCRdb took this table from immuneACCESS and kept in-frame rearrangements with V and J called. Such tables lack part of the clones; where checked against another copy, unresolved V genes explain under half of the gap, and the rest is unexplained. The DNA was the basis for D and trimming; V, J and clone size are from that table. The sample records about 140,000 clones, 82% of which are singletons. 4% of the sample belongs to the ten largest clones.

As for this clone: Its antigen is currently not known. Base qualities were left out, and no much larger clone turns up one base away.

Each collaborating institution followed its own protocols to collect whole blood in K2EDTA tubes. Collaborator samples were shipped for TCRbeta analysis as frozen whole blood, isolated PBMCs, or DNA extracted from either sample type. Sequencing used peripheral blood. The receptor was derived from a woman at least 80 years old with acute or convalescent COVID-19. The sequence joins TRBV5-4 to TRBJ1-5; the D gene assignment is ambiguous. CDR3 sequence: CASSQAGSNQPQHF. The bases read TGTGCCAGCAGCCAAGCCGGGAGCAATCAGCCCCAGCATTTT. This CDR3, with the reference TRBV5-4 and TRBJ1-5 proteins standing in past its ends, gives the full variable domain ETGVTQSPTHLIKTRGQQVTLRCSSQSGHNTVSWYQQALGQGPQFIFQYYREEENGRGNFPPRFSGLQFPNYSSELNVNALELDDSALYLCASSQAGSNQPQHFGDGTRLSIL.